This TCR beta chain originates from a study of blood T cell repertoires in COVID-19. Overall study: Acute and convalescent COVID-19 samples came from the United States, Italy and Spain. T cells, B-cell-depleted T cells, or PBMCs supplied cDNA or gDNA.

V dropped 0 bases and J dropped 0 bases, with 10 bases sitting between them. Germline CDR1 reads SGHTA; CDR2 reads FQGTGA. The CDR3 spans 16 residues. Generated by immunoSEQ multiplex PCR, the TCRdb table keeps only in-frame clones and is missing some. The sample holds tens of thousands of clones; 80% to 90% are singletons and the top ten take 2.5% to 3%. V usage is TRBV7-3 and J usage is TRBJ2-3; weak D call: TRBD1 (6 bases). The clonotype comes from a woman aged 55-70 years with acute or convalescent COVID-19. The sample consisted of peripheral blood. CDR3 coding DNA: TGTGCCAGCAGCTTAACGGCGACAGGCAGCACAGATACGCAGTATTTT. Its protein product is CASSLTATGSTDTQYF.